Below, 2 T cell receptor beta chains from the same sample are listed, as sequenced in a study of CD8+ T cells in alopecia areata. Once RNA had been extracted, it was reverse transcribed into cDNA to act as the sequencing template. The repertoire was sequenced with immunoSEQ multiplex PCR; TCRdb's copy has only in-frame clones and lacks some. This sample has about 97,000 clones, with roughly two fifths found just once. The source material was CD4+ T cells sorted from blood. The receptor set was obtained from a human donor with alopecia areata.

The rearrangement joins TRBV28 to TRBJ1-4; 7 bases map to TRBD1. Germline values: CDR1 MDHEN, CDR2 SYDVKM. The length of the CDR3 is 15 residues. Trimming cost V 5 bases and J 5 bases; bases outside gene matches: 8. The CDR3 nucleotides are TGTGCCAGCAGTCCGGGGACAGCCGCCAATGAAAAACTGTTTTTT. Encoded protein: CASSPGTAANEKLFF. Variable domain in full (rest from reference TRBV28 and TRBJ1-4): DVKVTQSSRYLVKRTGEKVFLECVQDMDHENMFWYRQDPGLGLRLIYFSYDVKMKEKGDIPEGYSVSREKKERFSLILESASTNQTSMYLCASSPGTAANEKLFFGSGTQLSVL.

The CDR3 here is CASRTGVAYEQYF. CDR3 nucleotide sequence: TGTGCCAGCAGGACGGGGGTAGCGTACGAGCAGTACTTC. The chain couples TRBV28 to TRBJ2-7; D perhaps matches TRBD2 (6 bases). V dropped 6 bases and J dropped 4 bases, with 13 bases sitting between them. Germline V CDR1 and CDR2: MDHEN, SYDVKM. This CDR3 spans 13 amino acids.